The 18 T cell receptor beta chains presented below share a single source sample, sequenced in a study of cytomegalovirus exposure and HLA in healthy donors. With 60 Vbeta and 13 Jbeta primers, the PCR was carried out. The table came from immunoSEQ multiplex PCR; TCRdb's copy has only in-frame clones and leaves some out. The table includes roughly 130,000 clones, 80% detected once. Material for sequencing was PBMCs. These receptors were collected from a woman in her thirties or forties in good health and CMV-seronegative.

The V call is TRBV19, the J call TRBJ1-5; D might be TRBD1 (6 bases). V shed 5 bases and J shed 9 bases, with 17 bases lying between them. Germline CDR1 reads LNHDA; CDR2 reads SQIVND (reference sequence). The CDR3 covers 14 residues. The CDR3 DNA sequence: TGTGCCAGTAGTTCAGACAGGCTAGGCGGGCCCCAGCATTTT. It translates to CASSSDRLGGPQHF.

V is TRBV7-3 and J is TRBJ1-1, with 7 positions matching TRBD1. Germline CDR1 SGHTA, CDR2 FQGTGA. The CDR3 has 13 residues. The V and J ends lost 5 bases and 4 bases, in that order; junction bases with no gene match: 4. The CDR3 is CASSTQGGTEAFF. CDR3 bases: TGTGCCAGCAGCACCCAGGGGGGCACTGAAGCTTTCTTT.

This sequence joins TRBV5-1 and TRBJ2-3; 13 nucleotides line up with TRBD2. V gave up 1 base and J gave up 5 bases; unmatched junction bases: 4. The V gene's germline CDR1 is SGHRS and CDR2 YFSETQ. The CDR3 has 16 residues. In DNA form, the CDR3 reads TGCGCCAGCAGCTTGTCTGGACTAGCGGGAGAAGATACGCAGTATTTT. Its protein product is CASSLSGLAGEDTQYF.

The rearrangement joins TRBV6-6 to TRBJ2-5, with 9 nucleotides matching TRBD2. The J call may be wrong; the DNA end is better matched by TRBJ2-7. This CDR3 comprises 15 residues. Germline V gene lookup returns CDR1 MNHNY and CDR2 SVGAGI (reference sequence). The CDR3 DNA reads as TGTGCCAGCTCATCTCCAGGGACTAGCTTGGACGAGCAGTACTTC. Residues: CASSSPGTSLDEQYF.

This clone was found a few times. The chain combines TRBV19 with TRBJ1-1, with 7 bases fitting TRBD1. CDR1 is LNHDA, CDR2 SQIVND, per germline (reference sequence). Unmatched junction bases numbered 8, after V lost 11 bases and J lost 5 bases. This CDR3 is built from 12 residues. Written as DNA, the CDR3 is TGTGCCTCGAGAACAGGGGATACTGAAGCTTTCTTT. It is translated as CASRTGDTEAFF.

This clone was recorded a few times. The CDR3 region has the DNA TGCGCCAGCAGCTTGGGCCCGGGACAGGGCTCCTACGAGCAGTACTTC. It is translated as CASSLGPGQGSYEQYF. The chain employs TRBV5-1 and TRBJ2-7; 9 nucleotides match TRBD1. CDR1 is SGHRS and CDR2 is YFSETQ in the germline V gene. The CDR3 loop spans 16 amino acids. V gave up 0 bases and J gave up 0 bases; unmatched junction bases: 4.

This clone was counted once. The chain links TRBV27 to TRBJ2-3; 8 nucleotides line up with TRBD2. V trimming: 6 bases; J trimming: 7 bases; junction bases outside the gene matches: 12. Looked up from germline, CDR1 is MNHEY and CDR2 is SMNVEV (reference sequence). CDR3 length equals 15 residues. CDR3: CASSPLGGGIYTQYF. For the CDR3, the DNA is TGTGCCAGCAGCCCCCTGGGCGGGGGGATTTATACGCAGTATTTT.

This clone was detected only a few times. This chain connects TRBV9 to TRBJ2-2; 9 nucleotides agree with TRBD1. The J segment lost 1 base and the V segment lost 5 bases, leaving 12 bases of the junction unmatched. Germline lookup yields CDR1 SGDLS and CDR2 YYNGEE. This CDR3 is 18 amino acids long. The CDR3 protein is CASSHLPGTGLNTGELFF. The CDR3 DNA reads TGTGCCAGCAGTCATCTTCCAGGGACAGGGTTGAACACCGGGGAGCTGTTTTTT.

This clone was recorded a few times. This sequence joins TRBV13 and TRBJ2-2; TRBD1 might be the D (6 bases). Trimming cost V 5 bases and J 0 bases, with 16 bases left between them. CDR1 is PRHDT, CDR2 FYEKMQ, per germline (reference sequence). The CDR3 has 17 amino acids. The DNA for the CDR3 is TGTGCCAGCAGCCACAGGTGGGGGACACCGAACACCGGGGAGCTGTTTTTT. It yields the protein CASSHRWGTPNTGELFF.

The chain combines TRBV7-2 with TRBJ1-6; D is perhaps TRBD1 (5 bases). Trimming cost V 1 base and J 7 bases, with 8 bases left between them. This CDR3 comprises 14 residues. Germline values: CDR1 SGHTA, CDR2 FQGNSA. Here the CDR3 reads CASSLGGGNSPLHF. The CDR3 DNA is TGTGCCAGCAGCTTAGGGGGGGGGAATTCACCCCTCCACTTT.

The gene calls are TRBV6-1 and TRBJ1-4, with 9 nucleotides matching TRBD1. The V gene end was trimmed by 1 base and the J gene end by 5 bases; junction bases not matched to a gene: 5. This CDR3 is built from 16 residues. Germline CDR1 MNHNS, CDR2 SASEGT. The CDR3 spells CASSEGRGTGNEKLFF. The CDR3, as DNA: TGTGCCAGCAGTGAAGGTCGAGGGACAGGGAATGAAAAACTGTTTTTT.

The chain is built from TRBV6-1 and TRBJ1-1; TRBD1 matches at 8 bases. This CDR3 has 12 residues. The V segment lost 9 bases and the J segment 5 bases; nucleotides outside the gene matches: 5. CDR1 and CDR2 from the germline V gene are MNHNS and SASEGT. CDR3 in amino acids: CASDRGRTEAFF. Written as DNA, the CDR3 is TGTGCCAGTGACAGGGGACGAACTGAAGCTTTCTTT.

This clone came up a few times. This sequence joins TRBV6-5 and TRBJ2-3, with 10 bases lining up with TRBD2. The CDR3 contains 15 residues. V shed 6 bases, J shed 2 bases, and the junction held 5 bases outside the gene matches. Germline assignment: CDR1 MNHEY and CDR2 SVGAGI. CDR3 DNA sequence: TGTGCCAGCAGCCTCCTAGCGGGAGACACAGATACGCAGTATTTT. It encodes CASSLLAGDTDTQYF.

V usage is TRBV7-8 and J usage is TRBJ1-5; the D gene is possibly TRBD1 (6 bases). Germline assignment: CDR1 SGHVS and CDR2 FQNEAQ. V was clipped by 4 bases and J by 4 bases, with 14 bases between them. This CDR3 is 15 amino acids long. CDR3 sequence (DNA): TGTGCCAGCAGCTCAGGGGTGTGGGGAAATCAGCCCCAGCATTTT. The encoded protein is CASSSGVWGNQPQHF.

The V gene is TRBV5-1, the J gene TRBJ1-2, with 8 bases matching TRBD1. There are 15 residues in the CDR3. Looked up from germline, CDR1 is SGHRS and CDR2 is YFSETQ. V shed 4 bases and J 6 bases; nucleotides not matched to a gene: 11. This chain's CDR3 is CASSEYPGGQDGYTF. The CDR3 DNA sequence: TGCGCCAGCAGCGAATACCCAGGGGGCCAGGATGGCTACACCTTC.

The chain employs TRBV11-3 and TRBJ1-6, with D possibly matching TRBD1 (5 bases). The V gene's germline CDR1 is SGHNT and CDR2 YENEEA. The CDR3 extends over 14 amino acids. V lost 11 bases and J lost 8, with 19 bases in between. The CDR3 protein is CASKAKGLDSPLHF. The CDR3 DNA is TGTGCCTCCAAGGCCAAGGGGCTTGATTCACCCCTCCACTTT.

V is TRBV28 and J is TRBJ2-2; D call uncertain. The CDR3 contains 14 residues. The V and J ends lost 6 bases and 1 base respectively, with 9 bases between them. In germline, CDR1 is MDHEN, CDR2 SYDVKM. CDR3 in DNA: TGTGCCAGCAGACTTAGTCGGAACACCGGGGAGCTGTTTTTT. Protein product: CASRLSRNTGELFF.

The chain recombines TRBV10-3 with TRBJ1-5; 7 bases map to TRBD1. From germline, CDR1 is ENHRY and CDR2 SYGVKD. V dropped 6 bases and J dropped 5; count of bases not matched to a gene: 4. The CDR3 spans 13 residues. The CDR3 sequence is CAISRTGDQPQHF. CDR3 DNA: TGTGCCATCAGCAGGACAGGTGATCAGCCCCAGCATTTT.